This TCR beta chain appears in the sequencing data of a study of OX40 agonist ivuxolimab in advanced cancers. The wider study: The dose-escalation group included hepatocellular carcinoma, melanoma, renal cell carcinoma and head and neck cancer. A history of anti-PD-1, anti-PD-L1 or anti-CTLA-4 therapy was acceptable, and around 36% had some.

Trimming at V came to 5 bases and at J to 4 bases, leaving 3 bases not matched to a gene. This CDR3 spans 13 amino acids. In germline, CDR1 is KGHSH, CDR2 LQKENI. Method: immunoSEQ multiplex PCR; TCRdb's copy keeps in-frame clones and lacks some. The table lists about 31,000 clones, approximately 80% of them singletons, with approximately 15% in the top ten. The rearrangement uses TRBV18 and TRBJ1-2; 8 nucleotides agree with TRBD1. Sample: CD4+ or CD8+ T cells sorted from blood, taken in a trial of the OX40 agonist ivuxolimab. The origin of this receptor is an adult with an advanced solid tumor such as melanoma, head and neck, liver or kidney cancer. This CDR3 reads CASSGDRPYGYTF. CDR3 sequence (DNA): TGTGCCAGCTCAGGGGACAGGCCCTATGGCTACACCTTC. Full variable domain (outside the CDR3, taken from reference TRBV18 and TRBJ1-2): NAGVMQNPRHLVRRRGQEARLRCSPMKGHSHVYWYRQLPEEGLKFMVYLQKENIIDESGMPKERFSAEFPKEGPSILRIQQVVRGDSAAYFCASSGDRPYGYTFGSGTRLTVV.